The T cell receptor beta chain described here comes from a study of T-cell reconstitution after alpha-beta-depleted transplantation in children. J gave up 0 bases and V 3 bases, and 11 bases lay outside the gene matches. This CDR3 is built from 20 residues. The germline gives CDR1 SGHNT, CDR2 YYREEE (reference sequence). As it was prepared, the TCRbeta library received unique molecular identifiers. TCRdb called the PCR reads again in MiXCR, with one record for every CDR3 protein. In the table there are approximately 490,000 distinct CDR3 sequences, roughly a tenth of which are singletons. This clonotype was counted between two and nine times.

The specimen comprised PBMCs, sampled before TCRalphabeta/CD19-depleted stem cell transplant. This TCR came from a child aged 2 to 15 with inherited bone marrow failure, due to receive a stem cell transplant. The genes are TRBV5-4 and TRBJ2-2; 13 bases line up with TRBD2. As DNA, the CDR3 is TGTGCCAGCAGCTATCGGCAGAAGACTAGCGGGAGGACGAACACCGGGGAGCTGTTTTTT. Protein product: CASSYRQKTSGRTNTGELFF.